The 4 T cell receptor beta chains in this list originate from one sample, sequenced in a study of graft-versus-host responses after intestinal transplantation. Profiled with immunoSEQ multiplex PCR; TCRdb holds only in-frame clones, not every one. This table holds 45,000 to 55,000 clones, about 90% found once. Sequences were derived from PBMCs, sampled roughly 680 days after intestinal transplant. The receptors here all came from a human patient who received an intestinal transplant, so some T cells may come from the graft donor.

The chain uses TRBV4-1 and TRBJ2-1; weak D call: TRBD2 (6 bases). V dropped 0 bases and J dropped 7 bases, with 13 bases sitting between them. Germline CDR1 reads MGHRA; CDR2 reads YSYEKL. The CDR3 length is 15 residues. The CDR3 DNA reads TGCGCCAGCAGCCAAGATCGGCTAGGGAGGAATGAGCAGTTCTTC. Protein sequence: CASSQDRLGRNEQFF.

The chain uses TRBV6-6 and TRBJ1-2; weak D call: TRBD1 (6 bases). Germline lookup yields CDR1 MNHNY and CDR2 SVGAGI (reference sequence). V lost 3 bases and J 4 bases, leaving 9 bases between the germline ends. The CDR3 runs to 13 residues. CDR3 in DNA: TGTGCCAGCAGTTATGCGACAGGCTATGGCTACACCTTC. Protein product: CASSYATGYGYTF.

The chain links TRBV25-1 to TRBJ2-7; 8 nucleotides match TRBD1. Germline V gene lookup returns CDR1 MGHDK and CDR2 SYGVNS. The CDR3 spans 12 residues. J was trimmed by 6 bases and V by 6 bases; bases with no gene match: 4. CDR3 region: CASSLTGAEQYF. The CDR3 DNA is TGTGCCAGCAGCCTGACAGGGGCCGAGCAGTACTTC.

J is TRBJ1-1 and V is TRBV29-1; D gene unclear. Per the germline V gene, CDR1 is SQVTM and CDR2 is ANQGSEA. V was trimmed by 6 bases and J by 1 base, leaving 15 bases between them. There are 14 residues in the CDR3. In nucleotides, the CDR3 is TGCAGCGTGAACTTAGGACCGCGGAACACTGAAGCTTTCTTT. This translates into CSVNLGPRNTEAFF.